This entry lists 6 T cell receptor beta chains sequenced from one sample in a study of naive and memory T cell subsets. An equimolar mix of two oligonucleotides served as the beta constant-region primer for TRBC1 and TRBC2. The ligated cDNA underwent four PCR rounds using SP2 and nested alpha and beta constant-region primers. Each CDR3 protein gets one entry after TCRdb re-called the UMI-ligation and nested PCR reads with MiXCR. This sample has roughly 92,000 distinct CDR3 sequences; around 11% occur once, and the top ten carry about 0.14%. The antigens for these receptors are not known. General study points: Possibly reflecting memory cells re-expressing CD45RA, a few larger clonotypes occurred in naive repertoires, especially CD8.

Sequences were obtained from naive CD4+ T cells from blood. These receptors originate from a human donor in good health.

The chain joins TRBV24-1 to TRBJ2-5; no clear D gene. The CDR3 length is 13 residues. Deletions cut 5 bases from V and 5 bases from J, with 11 bases between. CDR1 and CDR2 from the germline V gene are KGHDR and SFDVKD. Here the CDR3 reads CATSAPPAETQYF. DNA for the CDR3: TGTGCCACCAGTGCCCCGCCCGCGGAGACCCAGTACTTC.

The chain carries TRBV29-1 and TRBJ2-7; D call uncertain. This CDR3 is built from 14 residues. Germline lookup yields CDR1 SQVTM and CDR2 ANQGSEA. Trimming took off 7 bases at V and 2 bases at J, with 18 bases between the two ends. CDR3 bases: TGCAGCGCGGTAGTTAGCTTTGGGGCCTACGAGCAGTACTTC. Its translation: CSAVVSFGAYEQYF.

The V call is TRBV6-2 or TRBV6-3, the J call TRBJ2-1; D call uncertain. The CDR3 extends over 11 amino acids. Trimming left V 7 bases short and J 5 bases short, with 6 bases between. Germline CDR1 reads MNHEY; CDR2 reads SVGEGT. The CDR3 DNA follows: TGTGCCAGCACTGCCGACAATGAGCAGTTCTTC. Protein sequence: CASTADNEQFF.

This sequence joins TRBV7-9 and TRBJ2-7; no firm D call. V was clipped by 5 bases and J by 1 base, with 15 bases between them. CDR1 is SEHNR, CDR2 FQNEAQ, per germline (reference sequence). This CDR3 is built from 15 residues. In DNA form, the CDR3 reads TGTGCCAGCAGCCGAAGACCTTTGGGATCCTACGAGCAGTACTTC. Amino acids: CASSRRPLGSYEQYF.

This clonotype was counted a few times. The chain has TRBV28 and TRBJ2-4, with unresolved D. Germline CDR1 MDHEN, CDR2 SYDVKM. Deletions cut 6 bases from V and 6 bases from J, with 9 bases between. The CDR3 spans 12 residues. CDR3 coding DNA: TGTGCCAGCAGAGAAGAAGGAAACATTCAGTACTTC. As protein: CASREEGNIQYF.

This clonotype was observed a handful of times. This chain connects TRBV29-1 to TRBJ1-4; tentative D call: TRBD1 (5 bases). The germline gives CDR1 SQVTM, CDR2 ANQGSEA. Trimming cost V 4 bases and J 5 bases, with 8 bases left between them. This CDR3 comprises 12 residues. The CDR3 protein is CSVGGGNEKLFF. The CDR3 DNA reads TGCAGCGTTGGTGGGGGGAATGAAAAACTGTTTTTT.